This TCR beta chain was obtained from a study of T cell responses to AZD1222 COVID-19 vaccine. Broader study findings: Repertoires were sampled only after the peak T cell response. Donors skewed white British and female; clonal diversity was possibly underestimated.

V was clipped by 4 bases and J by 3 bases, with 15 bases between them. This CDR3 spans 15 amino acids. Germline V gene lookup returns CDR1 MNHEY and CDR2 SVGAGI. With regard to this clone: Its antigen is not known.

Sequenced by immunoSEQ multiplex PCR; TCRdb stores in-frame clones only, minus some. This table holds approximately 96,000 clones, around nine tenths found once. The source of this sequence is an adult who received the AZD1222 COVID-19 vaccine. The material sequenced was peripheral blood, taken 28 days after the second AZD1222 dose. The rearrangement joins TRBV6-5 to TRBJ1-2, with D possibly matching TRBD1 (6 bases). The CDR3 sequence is CASSSYRVSDYGYTF. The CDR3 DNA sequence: TGTGCCAGCAGTTCCTACAGGGTATCTGACTATGGCTACACCTTC.